This T cell receptor (beta chain) was captured in a study of PD-L1 blockade in urothelial cancer. For the study at large: T cell content in blood samples showed a median of about 150,000.

V was shortened by 0 bases and J by 4 bases, with 4 bases between the two germline ends. This CDR3 is 12 amino acids long. The V gene's germline CDR1 is MGHRA and CDR2 YSYEKL. Data came from immunoSEQ multiplex PCR; TCRdb stores just in-frame clones and leaves some out. The repertoire consists of 48,000 or so clones, with 80% to 90% occurring once and the leading ten covering approximately 10%. The time point here: peripheral blood 6 weeks after treatment start. Sequencing was performed on PBMCs, taken around atezolizumab (anti-PD-L1) treatment. The source of this sequence is a man aged 65 to 79 with urothelial cancer. The chain uses TRBV4-1 and TRBJ2-7; D uncertain. Here the CDR3 DNA reads TGCGCCAGCAGCCAAGATCTTTACGAGCAGTACTTC. The encoded protein is CASSQDLYEQYF.